Listed below are T cell receptor beta chains from one sample, sequenced in a study of T cell changes during pregnancy in multiple sclerosis. The table came from immunoSEQ multiplex PCR; TCRdb's copy has only in-frame clones and leaves some out. The repertoire holds under 40,000 clones, with about nine tenths as singletons. The specimen was CD8+ T cells from peripheral blood mononuclear cells, collected after pregnancy. Receptor source: a female donor with multiple sclerosis, enrolled in a pregnancy study. Each CDR3 is given with its conserved first and last residue. A D gene is named only where the DNA matches it firmly. Rows may omit the clone size; those that give it use once, few, many or a size class.

clone_size j_call d_call v_call cdr3_nt cdr3_aa
- TRBJ2-1 TRBD2 TRBV29-1 TGCAGCGCCTCGCTATCGGGGGGGTCCTACAATGAGCAGTTCTTC CSASLSGGSYNEQFF
- TRBJ1-5 - TRBV7-2 TGTGCCAGCAGCCCCCGGGGGGGGCAGTTGCCCCAGCATTTT CASSPRGGQLPQHF
- TRBJ1-5 TRBD1 TRBV5-6 TGTGCCAGCAGCTCGGGGGACAGGGGGCCCTATAGCAATCAGCCCCAGCATTTT CASSSGDRGPYSNQPQHF
- TRBJ2-7 - TRBV5-1 TGCGCCAGCAGCTTTGGGGCAACCTACGAGCAGTACTTC CASSFGATYEQYF
- TRBJ2-2 - TRBV29-1 TGCAGCGTTGTACCGGACACCGGGGAGCTGTTTTTT CSVVPDTGELFF
- TRBJ2-7 TRBD2 TRBV13 TGTGCCAGCAGCGCTACTAGCGGGCCCCCCTACGAGCAGTACTTC CASSATSGPPYEQYF
- TRBJ2-1 TRBD1 TRBV4-1 TGCGCCAGCAGGGAGGACAGGGGGCCATATGAGCAGTTCTTC CASREDRGPYEQFF
- TRBJ2-6 TRBD1 TRBV11-2 TGTGCCAGCAGCATCCCGGGACAGGGATCCGGGGCCAACGTCCTGACTTTC CASSIPGQGSGANVLTF
- TRBJ2-5 - TRBV4-2 TGTGCCAGCAGCCAAGACTTAGGGGGGGCAGAGACCCAGTACTTC CASSQDLGGAETQYF
- TRBJ2-3 TRBD2 TRBV6-4 TGTGCCAGCAGTGCAATAGCGGGGGCCGGAAGCACAGATACGCAGTATTTT CASSAIAGAGSTDTQYF
once TRBJ2-3 TRBD2 TRBV15 TGTGCCACCAGCAGAGACCGGGGGGGCCAAGATACGCAGTATTTT CATSRDRGGQDTQYF
- TRBJ1-1 - TRBV27 TGTGCCAGCAGTGCCGCCGGGGGGGAAGCTTTCTTT CASSAAGGEAFF
- TRBJ1-1 - TRBV7-3 TGTGCCAGCAGCTTACGCGGTAACACTGAAGCTTTCTTT CASSLRGNTEAFF
- TRBJ2-7 TRBD2 TRBV4-3 TGCGCCAGCAGCCCCCAGGGAGCGGGGGGAAGCGACGAGCAGTACTTC CASSPQGAGGSDEQYF
- TRBJ2-7 TRBD1 TRBV25-1 TGTGCCAGCAGTGAACCGACCGGGACAGGGTACGAGCAGTACTTC CASSEPTGTGYEQYF
once TRBJ2-1 - TRBV19 TGTGCCAGTAAACACCGGGACTTCGGATACAATGAGCAGTTCTTC CASKHRDFGYNEQFF
- TRBJ2-2 TRBD2 TRBV4-1 TGCGCCAGCAGTCAAACTAGCGGGGGGTGGCCCGGGGAGCTGTTTTTT CASSQTSGGWPGELFF
- TRBJ2-7 TRBD1 TRBV7-6 TGTGCCAGCAGCTCCCGGGACAGGGAGGACGAGCAGTACTTC CASSSRDREDEQYF
- TRBJ2-5 TRBD2 TRBV27 TGTGCCAGCAGTTTCAGCGGGACTAGCGGGGCAGAGACCCAGTACTTC CASSFSGTSGAETQYF
- TRBJ1-5 TRBD1 TRBV7-9 TGTGCCAGCAGCTTAGCGTCCCCGGGACAGGGGTATAGCAATCAGCCCCAGCATTTT CASSLASPGQGYSNQPQHF
- TRBJ2-7 TRBD1 TRBV11-2 TGTGCCAGCAGCTGGACAGGGGCTGAAGAGCAGTACTTC CASSWTGAEEQYF
- TRBJ1-3 TRBD1 TRBV5-5 TGTGCCAGCAGCTGGACAGGCTCTGGAAACACCATATATTTT CASSWTGSGNTIYF
once TRBJ2-7 - TRBV19 TGTGCCAGTAGTATATCCGGCTACGAGCAGTACTTC CASSISGYEQYF
- TRBJ2-7 - TRBV7-2 TGTGCCAGCAGCTTAACGGGTGCGGAGCAGTACTTC CASSLTGAEQYF
- TRBJ2-1 TRBD1 TRBV5-1 TGCGCCAGCAGTAATGGCCCGGGGGACAGGGGGCGCAGGGATGAGCAGTTCTTC CASSNGPGDRGRRDEQFF
- TRBJ1-2 TRBD1 TRBV19 TGTGCCAGTAAGGGGGACAGCAAGGTAAACTATGGCTACACCTTC CASKGDSKVNYGYTF
- TRBJ2-4 TRBD2 TRBV9 TGTGCCAGCAGCGTAGTACCCCCGGGACTAGCGGGGTCAATAGCCAAAAACATTCAGTACTTC CASSVVPPGLAGSIAKNIQYF
- TRBJ2-2 - TRBV6-1 TGTGCCAGCACCGACGGCGGGACCAACACCGGGGAGCTGTTTTTT CASTDGGTNTGELFF
- TRBJ1-1 - TRBV4-3 TGCGCCAGCAGCCAAGACAACGAGGCGACGGAGAACACTGAAGCTTTCTTT CASSQDNEATENTEAFF
once TRBJ2-7 TRBD1 TRBV19 TGTGCCAGTAGCCCGGGACAGGCTATCTACGAGCAGTACTTC CASSPGQAIYEQYF
- TRBJ2-3 TRBD2 TRBV13 TGTGCCAGCTGGCTAGCGGGGGGGAAGGATACGCAGTATTTT CASWLAGGKDTQYF
- TRBJ2-2 TRBD1 TRBV9 TGTGCCAGCAGCGTAGCTCAGGGGGCAGGGACCGGGGAGCTGTTTTTT CASSVAQGAGTGELFF
- TRBJ2-5 TRBD2 TRBV9 TGTGCCAGCAGCGTAGAAGGACAGCGGGGGGAGACCCAGTACTTC CASSVEGQRGETQYF
- TRBJ1-1 TRBD1 TRBV7-9 TGTGCCAGCAGCTTAGCGGGAGTCGCCGGGACAGGGGCATATGAAGCTTTCTTT CASSLAGVAGTGAYEAFF
- TRBJ2-5 - TRBV7-9 TGTGCCAGCAGCCCCCCGGCAGGCCTCGAAGAGACCCAGTACTTC CASSPPAGLEETQYF
- TRBJ1-3 - TRBV7-2 TGTGCCAGCAGCTTTTTCACAGGGATGGGAAACACCATATATTTT CASSFFTGMGNTIYF
- TRBJ2-3 - TRBV10-3 TGTGCCATCAGTCCGTCACAGGGAATCACAGATACGCAGTATTTT CAISPSQGITDTQYF
- TRBJ1-4 TRBD1 TRBV4-3 TGCGCCAGCAGCCCCGGACAGGGAACTAATGAAAAACTGTTTTTT CASSPGQGTNEKLFF
- TRBJ1-1 TRBD1 TRBV9 TGTGCCAGCAGCGGGGGACAGATGAACACTGAAGCTTTCTTT CASSGGQMNTEAFF
- TRBJ2-7 - TRBV29-1 TGCAGCGTTGTAGGGAGCTCCTACGAGCAGTACTTC CSVVGSSYEQYF
- TRBJ2-2 TRBD2 TRBV2 TGTGCCAGCAGGGACCTCGCGGGGGGCCTTAACACCGGGGAGCTGTTTTTT CASRDLAGGLNTGELFF